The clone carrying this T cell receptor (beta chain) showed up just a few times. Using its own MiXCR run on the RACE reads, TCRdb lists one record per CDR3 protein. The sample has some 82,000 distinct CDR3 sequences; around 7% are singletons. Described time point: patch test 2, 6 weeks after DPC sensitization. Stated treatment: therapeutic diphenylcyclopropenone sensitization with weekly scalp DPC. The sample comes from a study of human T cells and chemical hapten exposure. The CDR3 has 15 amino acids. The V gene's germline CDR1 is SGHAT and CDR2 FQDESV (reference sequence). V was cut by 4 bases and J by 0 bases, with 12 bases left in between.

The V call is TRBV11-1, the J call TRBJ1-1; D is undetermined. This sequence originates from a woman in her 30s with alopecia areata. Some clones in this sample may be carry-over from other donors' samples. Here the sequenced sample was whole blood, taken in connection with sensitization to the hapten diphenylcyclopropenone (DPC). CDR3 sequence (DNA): TGTGCCAGCAGCTCTAAGAACGGAGTGAACACTGAAGCTTTCTTT. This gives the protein CASSSKNGVNTEAFF.